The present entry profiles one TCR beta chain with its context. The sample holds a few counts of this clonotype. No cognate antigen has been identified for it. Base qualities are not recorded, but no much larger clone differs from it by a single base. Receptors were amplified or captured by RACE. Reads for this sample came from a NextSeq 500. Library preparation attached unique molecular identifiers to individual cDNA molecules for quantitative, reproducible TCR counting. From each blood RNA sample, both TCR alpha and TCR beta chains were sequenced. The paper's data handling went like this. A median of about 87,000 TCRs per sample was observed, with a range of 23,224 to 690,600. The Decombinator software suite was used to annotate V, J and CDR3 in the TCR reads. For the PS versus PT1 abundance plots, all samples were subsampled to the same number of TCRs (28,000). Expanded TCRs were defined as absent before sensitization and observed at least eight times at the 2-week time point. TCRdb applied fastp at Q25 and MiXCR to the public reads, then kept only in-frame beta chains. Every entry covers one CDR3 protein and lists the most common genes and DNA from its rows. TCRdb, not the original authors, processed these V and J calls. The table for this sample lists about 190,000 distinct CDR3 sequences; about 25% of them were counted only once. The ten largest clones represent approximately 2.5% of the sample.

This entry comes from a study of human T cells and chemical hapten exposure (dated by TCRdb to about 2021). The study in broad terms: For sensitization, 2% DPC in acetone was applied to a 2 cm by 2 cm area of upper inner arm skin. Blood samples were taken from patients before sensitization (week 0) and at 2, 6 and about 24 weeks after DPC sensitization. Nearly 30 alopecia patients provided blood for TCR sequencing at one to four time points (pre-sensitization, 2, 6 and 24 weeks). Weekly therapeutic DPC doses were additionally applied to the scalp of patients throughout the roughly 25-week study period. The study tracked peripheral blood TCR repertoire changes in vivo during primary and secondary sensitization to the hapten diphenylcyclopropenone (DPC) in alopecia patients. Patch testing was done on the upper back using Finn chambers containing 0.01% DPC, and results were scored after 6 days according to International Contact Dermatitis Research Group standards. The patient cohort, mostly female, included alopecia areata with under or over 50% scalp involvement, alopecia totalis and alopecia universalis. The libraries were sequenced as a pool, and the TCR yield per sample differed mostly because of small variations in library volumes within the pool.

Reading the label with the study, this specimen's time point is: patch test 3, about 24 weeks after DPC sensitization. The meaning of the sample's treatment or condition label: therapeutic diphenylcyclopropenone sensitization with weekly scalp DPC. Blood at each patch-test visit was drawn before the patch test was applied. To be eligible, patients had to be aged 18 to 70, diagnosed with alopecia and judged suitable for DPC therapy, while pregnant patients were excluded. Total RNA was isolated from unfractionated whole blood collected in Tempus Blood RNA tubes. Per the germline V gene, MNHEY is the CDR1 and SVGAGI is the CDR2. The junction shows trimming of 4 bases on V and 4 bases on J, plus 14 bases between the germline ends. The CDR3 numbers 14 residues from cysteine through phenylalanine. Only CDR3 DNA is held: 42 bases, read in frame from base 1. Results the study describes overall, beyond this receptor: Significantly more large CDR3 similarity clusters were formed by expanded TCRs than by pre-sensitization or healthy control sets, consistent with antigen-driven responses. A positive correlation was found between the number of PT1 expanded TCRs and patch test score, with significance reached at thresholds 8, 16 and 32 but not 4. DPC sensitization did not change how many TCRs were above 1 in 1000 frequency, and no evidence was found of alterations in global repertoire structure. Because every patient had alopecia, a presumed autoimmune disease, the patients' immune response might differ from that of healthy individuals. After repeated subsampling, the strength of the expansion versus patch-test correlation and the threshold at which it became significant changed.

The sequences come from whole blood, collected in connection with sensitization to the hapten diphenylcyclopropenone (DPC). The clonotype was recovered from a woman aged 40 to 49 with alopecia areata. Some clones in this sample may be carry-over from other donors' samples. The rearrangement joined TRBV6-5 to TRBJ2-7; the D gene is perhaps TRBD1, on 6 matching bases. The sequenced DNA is TGTGCCAGCAGTTTAACAGGGCCTCGGTACGAGCAGTACTTC. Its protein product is CASSLTGPRYEQYF.